A single sample gave rise to the 4 T cell receptor beta chains below, sequenced in a study of beta chain features in type 1 diabetes. Regarding the study as a whole: Researchers report that Type 1 diabetes patients had moderately but significantly shorter TCRB CDR3s across all four CD4+ subsets.

The authors reverse transcribed all of the isolated RNA, so sequencing captured expressed TCRB transcripts. Libraries were prepared by immunoSEQ multiplex PCR; TCRdb keeps only in-frame clonotypes and omits some of them. Altogether about 260,000 clones are present, over 20% being singletons, with the ten largest covering 0.028%. Their antigens remain unidentified. Sequencing input: naive CD4+ T cells from blood. These receptors were obtained from a middle-aged woman with type 1 diabetes.

The chain links TRBV27 to TRBJ2-1, with 8 bases matching TRBD2. The CDR3 loop spans 13 amino acids. The germline gives CDR1 MNHEY, CDR2 SMNVEV (reference sequence). Trimming cost V 9 bases and J 6 bases; bases outside gene matches: 7. The CDR3 coding sequence is TGTGCCAGTGTTACTGCGGGGGGCAATGAGCAGTTCTTC. It specifies CASVTAGGNEQFF.

This clone was counted only a few times. The chain recombines TRBV30 with TRBJ2-7; 14 nucleotides align to TRBD2. J lost 7 bases, V lost 2 bases, and 10 bases had no gene match. This CDR3 is 16 amino acids long. The germline V gene encodes CDR1 GTSNPN and CDR2 SVGIG (reference sequence). This chain's CDR3 is CAWSSLGTSGSREQYF. CDR3 in DNA: TGTGCCTGGAGTTCTCTCGGGACTAGCGGGAGTAGAGAGCAGTACTTC.

The sample holds a few counts of this clone. The rearrangement uses TRBV30 and TRBJ1-5, with TRBD1 as a possible D gene (5 bases). Germline V gene data show CDR1 as GTSNPN and CDR2 as SVGIG (reference sequence). Trimming shortened V by 0 bases and J by 6 bases, and 15 bases separated the two germline ends. The CDR3 is 15 residues long. The CDR3 sequence: CAWSVDLGRGQPQHF. The CDR3 DNA is TGTGCCTGGAGTGTAGATTTGGGTAGGGGTCAGCCCCAGCATTTT.

This clone has just a few counts. The rearrangement links TRBV7-2 to TRBJ2-7, with 8 nucleotides matching TRBD1. V was pared by 5 bases and J by 3 bases, with 9 bases of the junction left unmatched. This CDR3 has 15 residues. Looked up from germline, CDR1 is SGHTA and CDR2 is FQGNSA. The CDR3 spells CASSSPDRGVYEQYF. The CDR3 DNA sequence: TGTGCCAGCAGCAGCCCCGACAGGGGAGTCTACGAGCAGTACTTC.